The rows below give T cell receptor beta chains drawn from one sample of a study of blood T cell repertoires in COVID-19. Assay used: immunoSEQ multiplex PCR; TCRdb lists only in-frame clones, some missing. The sample lists 190,000 or so clones; 70% to 90% were seen once. Sample: peripheral blood. Receptors were obtained from a woman under 40 with active or convalescent COVID-19. Each CDR3 is given with its conserved first and last residue. D genes are given only for firm matches. Clone size, where shown, is once, few, many, or a class for clones that have expanded.

CDR3: CASTFPSQPQHF
DNA: TGTGCCAGCACGTTTCCTTCGCAGCCCCAGCATTTT
size: -
D: -
J: TRBJ1-5
V: TRBV28

CDR3: CASSPPGESPFPEAFF
DNA: TGCGCCAGCAGCCCCCCAGGGGAGTCCCCATTTCCCGAAGCTTTCTTT
size: -
D: -
J: TRBJ1-1
V: TRBV5-1

CDR3: CATSETGSHYYEQYF
DNA: TGTGCCACCAGTGAGACAGGGTCCCACTACTACGAGCAGTACTTC
size: -
D: TRBD1
J: TRBJ2-7
V: TRBV24-1

CDR3: CATSRDPQNSPLHF
DNA: TGTGCCACCAGCAGAGATCCCCAAAATTCACCCCTCCACTTT
size: -
D: -
J: TRBJ1-6
V: TRBV15

CDR3: CASNGGTEAFF
DNA: TGTGCCAGTAATGGGGGGACTGAAGCTTTCTTT
size: -
D: -
J: TRBJ1-1
V: TRBV19

CDR3: CASSDGLAGGSTDTQYF
DNA: TGTGCCAGCAGCGACGGACTAGCGGGAGGGTCCACAGATACGCAGTATTTT
size: -
D: TRBD2
J: TRBJ2-3
V: TRBV6-4

CDR3: CASWDSNYEQYF
DNA: TGTGCCAGCTGGGACAGCAACTACGAGCAGTACTTC
size: once
D: TRBD1
J: TRBJ2-7
V: TRBV28

CDR3: CASSDGRENTIYF
DNA: TGCGCCAGCAGTGATGGGAGGGAAAACACCATATATTTT
size: -
D: -
J: TRBJ1-3
V: TRBV10-2

CDR3: CASSQSGGPKNIQYF
DNA: TGTGCCAGCAGCCAATCCGGGGGACCCAAAAACATTCAGTACTTC
size: -
D: -
J: TRBJ2-4
V: TRBV3-1/TRBV3-2

CDR3: CATRGSGTGNTGELFF
DNA: TGTGCCACCAGGGGGTCCGGGACAGGGAACACCGGGGAGCTGTTTTTT
size: -
D: TRBD1
J: TRBJ2-2
V: TRBV15

CDR3: CSVEMGTEYQETQYF
DNA: TGCAGCGTTGAAATGGGGACAGAGTACCAAGAGACCCAGTACTTC
size: -
D: TRBD1
J: TRBJ2-5
V: TRBV29-1

CDR3: CAISESKQGYQPQHF
DNA: TGTGCCATCAGTGAGTCGAAACAGGGCTATCAGCCCCAGCATTTT
size: once
D: -
J: TRBJ1-5
V: TRBV10-3

CDR3: CASSPSSSYNEQFF
DNA: TGCGCCAGCAGCCCGTCCAGCTCCTACAATGAGCAGTTCTTC
size: -
D: -
J: TRBJ2-1
V: TRBV5-1

CDR3: CASSPPPREAKNTIYF
DNA: TGTGCCAGCTCACCACCACCCAGGGAGGCGAAAAACACCATATATTTT
size: -
D: -
J: TRBJ1-3
V: TRBV18

CDR3: CTSSQSSTGAQREDFNEQFF
DNA: TGCACCAGCAGCCAATCATCGACAGGGGCGCAGCGGGAGGACTTCAATGAGCAGTTCTTC
size: -
D: -
J: TRBJ2-1
V: TRBV1

CDR3: CASSQGLASGRVADTQYF
DNA: TGCGCCAGCAGCCAAGGGTTGGCTAGCGGGAGGGTGGCAGATACGCAGTATTTT
size: -
D: TRBD2
J: TRBJ2-3
V: TRBV4-1

CDR3: CASSPAKNTEAFF
DNA: TGTGCCAGCAGCCCCGCGAAGAACACTGAAGCTTTCTTT
size: -
D: -
J: TRBJ1-1
V: TRBV11-2

CDR3: CASLFGQGYGYTF
DNA: TGTGCCAGCCTCTTCGGACAGGGCTATGGCTACACCTTC
size: once
D: TRBD1
J: TRBJ1-2
V: TRBV6-5

CDR3: CASSQGSSAGGNNEQFF
DNA: TGTGCCAGCAGCCAAGGATCTTCAGCGGGTGGGAACAATGAGCAGTTCTTC
size: -
D: -
J: TRBJ2-1
V: TRBV4-2

CDR3: CACGPSSSGNTIYF
DNA: TGTGCCTGTGGGCCCAGCAGCTCTGGAAACACCATATATTTT
size: -
D: -
J: TRBJ1-3
V: TRBV30

CDR3: CATSRDTGLIYGYTF
DNA: TGTGCCACCAGCAGAGATACAGGGTTAATCTATGGCTACACCTTC
size: -
D: -
J: TRBJ1-2
V: TRBV15

CDR3: CASSPPGLAGGRGPNEQFF
DNA: TGTGCCAGCAGTCCACCGGGACTAGCGGGGGGGAGGGGCCCCAATGAGCAGTTCTTC
size: -
D: TRBD2
J: TRBJ2-1
V: TRBV7-8

CDR3: CASSFTGGFRGTGELFF
DNA: TGTGCCAGCAGCTTTACAGGGGGCTTTCGGGGAACCGGGGAGCTGTTTTTT
size: -
D: TRBD1
J: TRBJ2-2
V: TRBV11-2

CDR3: CAWTRFMNTEAFF
DNA: TGTGCCTGGACCCGGTTCATGAACACTGAAGCTTTCTTT
size: -
D: -
J: TRBJ1-1
V: TRBV30

CDR3: CASSLVLGGNSPLHF
DNA: TGTGCCAGCAGCTTGGTACTTGGGGGGAATTCACCCCTCCACTTT
size: -
D: -
J: TRBJ1-6
V: TRBV5-5

CDR3: CASSVTGPEGEQYF
DNA: TGTGCCAGCAGCGTAACAGGGCCCGAGGGTGAGCAGTACTTC
size: once
D: -
J: TRBJ2-7
V: TRBV6-5

CDR3: CASRRDRARKNIQYF
DNA: TGTGCCAGTAGACGCGACAGGGCGCGCAAAAACATTCAGTACTTC
size: -
D: TRBD1
J: TRBJ2-4
V: TRBV19

CDR3: CASSYLGTRFHEQYF
DNA: TGTGCCAGCAGCTACCTCGGGACACGCTTTCACGAGCAGTACTTC
size: -
D: -
J: TRBJ2-7
V: TRBV5-6

CDR3: CASSIGVGGTEAFF
DNA: TGTGCCAGTAGTATCGGGGTGGGCGGAACTGAAGCTTTCTTT
size: -
D: -
J: TRBJ1-1
V: TRBV19

CDR3: CASSRQSGYTF
DNA: TGTGCCAGCAGTCGACAATCCGGCTACACCTTC
size: -
D: -
J: TRBJ1-2
V: TRBV7-9

CDR3: CASSDGTSDHNEQFF
DNA: TGTGCCAGCTCAGACGGGACTAGCGATCACAATGAGCAGTTCTTC
size: once
D: TRBD2
J: TRBJ2-1
V: TRBV18

CDR3: CASSQVLQETQYF
DNA: TGCGCCAGCAGCCAAGTCTTGCAAGAGACCCAGTACTTC
size: once
D: -
J: TRBJ2-5
V: TRBV4-1

CDR3: CASSLARSGTYEQYF
DNA: TGTGCCAGCAGCTTAGCGCGGTCTGGGACTTACGAGCAGTACTTC
size: -
D: -
J: TRBJ2-7
V: TRBV7-9

CDR3: CASSAITSVSYEQYF
DNA: TGTGCCAGCAGCGCCATCACTAGTGTATCCTACGAGCAGTACTTC
size: -
D: -
J: TRBJ2-7
V: TRBV7-9

CDR3: CASSPEMGLGNTIYF
DNA: TGTGCCAGCAGCCCCGAGATGGGACTTGGAAACACCATATATTTT
size: -
D: -
J: TRBJ1-3
V: TRBV27

CDR3: CASSQRGADRAGNTIYF
DNA: TGCGCCAGCAGCCAGAGGGGCGCGGACAGGGCTGGAAACACCATATATTTT
size: -
D: TRBD1
J: TRBJ1-3
V: TRBV4-1

CDR3: CASRSGDGYTF
DNA: TGTGCCAGCAGGTCAGGGGATGGCTACACCTTC
size: -
D: -
J: TRBJ1-2
V: TRBV12-3/TRBV12-4

CDR3: CASTPGGERGVSYEQYF
DNA: TGTGCCAGCACCCCGGGCGGGGAGCGGGGAGTCTCCTACGAGCAGTACTTC
size: few
D: TRBD2
J: TRBJ2-7
V: TRBV6-2/TRBV6-3

CDR3: CASSWTANQPQHF
DNA: TGTGCCAGCAGCTGGACAGCTAATCAGCCCCAGCATTTT
size: -
D: -
J: TRBJ1-5
V: TRBV11-2

CDR3: CASSPTGLAGTGELFF
DNA: TGTGCCAGCAGCCCCACCGGGCTAGCGGGCACCGGGGAGCTGTTTTTT
size: -
D: TRBD2
J: TRBJ2-2
V: TRBV7-9

CDR3: CASSFVARTDTQYF
DNA: TGTGCCAGCAGCTTTGTTGCTAGGACAGATACGCAGTATTTT
size: -
D: -
J: TRBJ2-3
V: TRBV11-2

CDR3: CASASGGSYEQYF
DNA: TGTGCCAGTGCTAGCGGGGGGTCCTACGAGCAGTACTTC
size: -
D: TRBD2
J: TRBJ2-7
V: TRBV13

CDR3: CASVIHTGGFTEAFF
DNA: TGTGCTAGTGTTATACACACAGGGGGCTTCACTGAAGCTTTCTTT
size: once
D: TRBD1
J: TRBJ1-1
V: TRBV12-5

CDR3: CASGGDRGRLAKNIQYF
DNA: TGTGCCAGCGGTGGGGACAGGGGGCGACTAGCCAAAAACATTCAGTACTTC
size: -
D: TRBD1
J: TRBJ2-4
V: TRBV28

CDR3: CASAAVGVNTEAFF
DNA: TGTGCCAGCGCGGCTGTTGGAGTGAACACTGAAGCTTTCTTT
size: -
D: -
J: TRBJ1-1
V: TRBV3-1/TRBV3-2

CDR3: CASRLGANTEAFF
DNA: TGTGCCAGCAGATTGGGGGCGAACACTGAAGCTTTCTTT
size: -
D: -
J: TRBJ1-1
V: TRBV6-5

CDR3: CASSSRTGRTEAFF
DNA: TGTGCCAGCAGCTCCCGGACAGGCCGCACTGAAGCTTTCTTT
size: -
D: TRBD1
J: TRBJ1-1
V: TRBV13

CDR3: CASSQTGPRSYEQYF
DNA: TGTGCCAGTAGTCAGACAGGGCCCAGGTCGTACGAGCAGTACTTC
size: -
D: TRBD1
J: TRBJ2-7
V: TRBV19

CDR3: CASTPGVLNTEAFF
DNA: TGTGCCAGCACTCCCGGTGTCTTGAACACTGAAGCTTTCTTT
size: -
D: -
J: TRBJ1-1
V: TRBV21-1

CDR3: CASIGTGAIEQYF
DNA: TGTGCCAGCATTGGGACAGGGGCGATCGAGCAGTACTTC
size: once
D: TRBD1
J: TRBJ2-7
V: TRBV28

CDR3: CASRKDGQPNTEAFF
DNA: TGCGCCAGTCGGAAGGACGGACAGCCGAACACTGAAGCTTTCTTT
size: -
D: -
J: TRBJ1-1
V: TRBV5-1

CDR3: CASSSLTEQYF
DNA: TGTGCCAGCAGCTCTCTTACTGAGCAGTACTTC
size: few
D: -
J: TRBJ2-7
V: TRBV7-9

CDR3: CASSAGDQGDYGYTF
DNA: TGTGCCAGCAGCGCGGGGGATCAGGGCGACTATGGCTACACCTTC
size: -
D: -
J: TRBJ1-2
V: TRBV5-6

CDR3: CASSQGVYRGGHADSPLHF
DNA: TGCGCCAGCAGCCAAGGAGTTTACAGGGGGGGACACGCCGATTCACCCCTCCACTTT
size: few
D: TRBD1
J: TRBJ1-6
V: TRBV4-1

CDR3: CASSQDESGMPYEQYF
DNA: TGCGCCAGCAGCCAAGATGAGTCAGGGATGCCCTACGAGCAGTACTTC
size: -
D: -
J: TRBJ2-7
V: TRBV4-1

CDR3: CARRHRGAGGRYGANVLTF
DNA: TGTGCCCGCCGCCACCGGGGGGCCGGGGGGCGGTATGGGGCCAACGTCCTGACTTTC
size: -
D: -
J: TRBJ2-6
V: TRBV14

CDR3: CASSLYPGQNYEQYF
DNA: TGCGCCAGCAGCTTGTACCCGGGACAGAACTACGAGCAGTACTTC
size: -
D: TRBD1
J: TRBJ2-7
V: TRBV5-1

CDR3: CSASSAQVPNQPQHF
DNA: TGCAGTGCTAGTTCTGCCCAGGTCCCCAATCAGCCCCAGCATTTT
size: -
D: -
J: TRBJ1-5
V: TRBV20-1

CDR3: CASSTQAGSHNEQFF
DNA: TGTGCCAGTAGTACACAAGCCGGGAGTCACAATGAGCAGTTCTTC
size: few
D: -
J: TRBJ2-1
V: TRBV19